This T cell receptor (beta chain) was documented in a study of T cell repertoires in cytomegalovirus infection. Study summary: Use of recently identified HLA-C-restricted and well-studied HLA-B-restricted CMV epitopes was part of the study.

TCRdb analysed the reads with MiXCR anew, one entry per CDR3 protein. In the table there are some 500,000 distinct CDR3 sequences, about 40% of which are singletons. Study results and limitations: Predominance within the ex vivo response was attributable to HLA-C-restricted CMV-specific TCR beta clonotypes.

CDR1 and CDR2 from the germline V gene are ENHRY and SYGVKD. V lost 4 bases to trimming and J lost 1 base; unmatched junction nucleotides: 10. CDR3 length equals 17 residues. A note on this clonotype: The antigen remains undetermined.

The V call is TRBV10-3, the J call TRBJ1-1, with 9 bases fitting TRBD1. The sequenced sample was cultured PBMCs, obtained from culture after CMV antigen stimulation. The TCR was taken from a human donor in good health (CMV status not recorded). Some clones in this sample may be carry-over from other donors' samples. The CDR3 loop is CAISGRSTGGSNTEAFF. CDR3 coding DNA: TGTGCCATCAGTGGGCGTTCGACAGGGGGGTCGAACACTGAAGCTTTCTTT.